Presented here are 14 T cell receptor beta chains from one specimen sequenced in a study of cytomegalovirus exposure and HLA in healthy donors. TCRdb's copy holds only in-frame clones and misses some; the assay was immunoSEQ multiplex PCR. The sample consists of approximately 60,000 clones, approximately 95% of them appearing once. The specimen sequenced was PBMCs. These receptors were obtained from a woman in her late teens or twenties in good health and CMV-seropositive.

V usage is TRBV6-1 and J usage is TRBJ1-6, with D hard to call. Trimming removed 2 bases from V and 1 base from J, with 9 bases in between. There are 16 residues in the CDR3. In germline, CDR1 is MNHNS, CDR2 SASEGT. CDR3 residues: CASSEWESSYNSPLHF. CDR3 sequence (DNA): TGTGCCAGCAGTGAATGGGAGTCTTCCTATAATTCACCCCTCCACTTT.

This clone has just a few counts. This sequence joins TRBV27 and TRBJ1-1; perhaps TRBD1 as D (5 bases). V gave up 6 bases and J gave up 2 bases, with 10 bases separating them. This CDR3 has 13 residues. Germline V gives CDR1 MNHEY, CDR2 SMNVEV (reference sequence). The CDR3 is CASSLQENTEAFF. The CDR3, as DNA: TGTGCCAGCAGCCTACAGGAAAACACTGAAGCTTTCTTT.

The chain combines TRBV28 with TRBJ1-5, with 8 bases aligning to TRBD1. The CDR3 loop spans 18 amino acids. The germline V gene has CDR1 MDHEN and CDR2 SYDVKM. The ends lost 6 bases at V and 4 bases at J; junction bases unmatched: 17. The CDR3 loop is CASSRGGTGWDINQPQHF. CDR3 sequence (DNA): TGTGCCAGCAGCCGAGGCGGGACAGGATGGGATATTAATCAGCCCCAGCATTTT.

J is TRBJ2-5 and V is TRBV4-2, with 15 bases matching TRBD2. Germline V gene sequence: CDR1 LGHNA, CDR2 YNFKEQ. After removal of 4 bases from V and 5 bases from J, the junction contained 11 bases not matched to a gene. The CDR3 spans 18 residues. DNA for the CDR3: TGTGCCAGCAGCCCGCAAGGGACTAGCGGGGGGCTTCTGGAGACCCAGTACTTC. Translation: CASSPQGTSGGLLETQYF.

The chain has TRBV28 and TRBJ1-1; 7 nucleotides match TRBD1. There are 16 residues in the CDR3. The germline gives CDR1 MDHEN, CDR2 SYDVKM. CDR3 nucleotide sequence: TGTGCTTCCAAGAACCCGGGACAGACCATGAGCACTGAAGCTTTCTTT. Residues: CASKNPGQTMSTEAFF.

This chain joins TRBV5-8 and TRBJ2-7; D is unclear. Trimming pared 4 bases from V and 7 bases from J, leaving 12 bases between. Per germline, CDR1 SGHTS and CDR2 YDEGEE. The CDR3 is 12 amino acids. This CDR3 reads CASSRTPREQYF. CDR3 DNA: TGTGCCAGCAGCCGAACCCCGAGGGAGCAGTACTTC.

This rearrangement joins TRBV28 to TRBJ1-2; D remains ambiguous. Germline CDR1 and CDR2: MDHEN and SYDVKM. The ends were cut back, 3 bases at V and 8 bases at J, with 25 bases in the middle. The CDR3 extends over 17 amino acids. The CDR3 nucleotides read TGTGCCAGCAGTTTTTACCCCTGGGGAGGTTCTGTGAGAGGCTACACCTTC. This sequence encodes CASSFYPWGGSVRGYTF.

The chain links TRBV18 to TRBJ2-1, with D possibly being TRBD1 (5 bases). Germline CDR1 KGHSH, CDR2 LQKENI. V was trimmed by 1 base and J by 6 bases, leaving 16 bases between them. The length of the CDR3 is 16 residues. CDR3 DNA sequence: TGTGCCAGCTCACCACGAAGGGGCCTTAGTTCCAATGAGCAGTTCTTC. Translating gives CASSPRRGLSSNEQFF.

This clone was seen once. This chain connects TRBV11-2 to TRBJ2-2, with 8 bases aligning to TRBD2. The CDR3 loop spans 14 amino acids. Germline trimming cut 9 bases from V and 4 bases from J; bases unmatched to any gene: 7. The germline V gene has CDR1 SGHAT and CDR2 FQNNGV. CDR3 nucleotides: TGTGCCAGTACCGTACTAGCGGTCACCGGGGAGCTGTTTTTT. Amino acids: CASTVLAVTGELFF.

The chain couples TRBV28 to TRBJ1-5; D may be TRBD1 (5 bases). The CDR3 has 14 amino acids. Germline V gene sequence: CDR1 MDHEN, CDR2 SYDVKM. V lost 6 bases and J lost 0, with 9 bases in between. CDR3 region: CASSSTVSNQPQHF. The CDR3 DNA follows: TGTGCCAGCAGCTCGACAGTTAGCAATCAGCCCCAGCATTTT.

This chain connects TRBV2 to TRBJ2-5; no clear D. There are 11 residues in the CDR3. With 10 bases removed from V and 6 bases from J, the gap between germline ends came to 12 bases. In germline, CDR1 is SNHLY, CDR2 FYNNEI. As DNA, the CDR3 is TGTGCCACCCGAAAGGAGAAGACCCAGTACTTC. Translating it yields CATRKEKTQYF.

The chain is built from TRBV5-5 and TRBJ1-4; 9 bases line up with TRBD1. The CDR3 length is 16 residues. V trimming: 4 bases; J trimming: 5 bases; junction bases outside the gene matches: 9. Germline V gives CDR1 SGHKS, CDR2 YYEKEE (reference sequence). CDR3 in amino acids: CASSRLGGTGNEKLFF. The CDR3 region has the DNA TGTGCCAGCAGCAGACTGGGTGGGACAGGGAATGAAAAACTGTTTTTT.

The rearrangement uses TRBV28 and TRBJ2-7; D possibly corresponds to TRBD2 (9 bases). The CDR3 spans 17 residues. V was pared by 5 bases and J by 6 bases, with 26 bases between. The V gene's germline CDR1 is MDHEN and CDR2 SYDVKM. The CDR3 spells CASSPGQGNSGRSEQYF. CDR3 DNA sequence: TGTGCCAGCAGTCCCGGACAGGGAAATAGCGGGAGAAGCGAGCAGTACTTC.

The chain has TRBV7-2 and TRBJ1-1, with D unresolved. Trimming removed 9 bases at V and 4 bases at J, with 15 bases between. CDR3 size: 13 residues. Looked up from germline, CDR1 is SGHTA and CDR2 is FQGNSA. CDR3 sequence (DNA): TGTGCCAGGCCGAGAGCCGCCGGCACTGAAGCTTTCTTT. Protein: CARPRAAGTEAFF.